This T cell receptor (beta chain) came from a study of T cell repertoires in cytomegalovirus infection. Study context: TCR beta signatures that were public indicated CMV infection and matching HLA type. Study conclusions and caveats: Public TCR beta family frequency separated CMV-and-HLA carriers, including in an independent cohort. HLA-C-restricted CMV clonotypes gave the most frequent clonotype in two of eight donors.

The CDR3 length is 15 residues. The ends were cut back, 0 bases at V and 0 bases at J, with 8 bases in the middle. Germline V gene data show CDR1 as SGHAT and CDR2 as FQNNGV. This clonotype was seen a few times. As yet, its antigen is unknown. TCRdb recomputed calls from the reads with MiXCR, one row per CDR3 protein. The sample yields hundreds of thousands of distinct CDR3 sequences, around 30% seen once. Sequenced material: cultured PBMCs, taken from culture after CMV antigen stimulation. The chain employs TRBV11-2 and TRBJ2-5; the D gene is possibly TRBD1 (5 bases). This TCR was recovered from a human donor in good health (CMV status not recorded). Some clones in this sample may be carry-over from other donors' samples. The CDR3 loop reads CASSLETDYQETQYF. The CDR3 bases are TGTGCCAGCAGCTTAGAGACAGACTACCAAGAGACCCAGTACTTC.